This is a list of T cell receptor beta chains from one sample in a study of response to subunit inactivated influenza vaccine. TCRdb independently ran MiXCR on the RT-PCR reads; one entry per CDR3 protein. The data contain about 520,000 distinct CDR3 sequences, roughly 7.6% of them singletons. The specimen comprised PBMCs from blood, sampled roughly 24 months after vaccination. The origin of the receptors is a man aged 50 to 69 who received an inactivated influenza vaccine. Both conserved end residues are part of each CDR3. D genes are given only for firm matches. Clone sizes are given selectively: once, few, many, or a class where the clone is expanded.

TRBV5-1	TRBJ2-3	NA	many	CASSVDGRSTDTQYF	TGCGCCAGCAGTGTGGACGGTCGTAGCACAGATACGCAGTATTTT
TRBV29-1	TRBJ2-7	NA	NA	CSVEFGRTGMIDEQYF	TGCAGCGTTGAATTTGGGAGGACAGGCATGATCGACGAGCAGTACTTC
TRBV4-3	TRBJ2-3	NA	few	CASSQDLRATTDTQYF	TGCGCCAGCAGCCAAGATCTCAGGGCAACCACAGATACGCAGTATTTT
TRBV7-9	TRBJ1-1	NA	few	CASSLWGRGPNTEAFF	TGTGCCAGCAGCTTATGGGGCCGGGGGCCGAACACTGAAGCTTTCTTT
TRBV12-3/TRBV12-4	TRBJ2-1	TRBD2	few	CASSLVSGAISSYNEQFF	TGTGCCAGCAGTTTGGTGAGCGGGGCAATAAGCTCCTACAATGAGCAGTTCTTC
TRBV29-1	TRBJ1-1	NA	many	CSVGGGLRTEAFF	TGCAGCGTGGGGGGGGGTCTACGGACTGAAGCTTTCTTT
TRBV21-1	TRBJ1-5	NA	many	CASSKGTHRDQPQHF	TGTGCCAGCAGCAAAGGGACTCATCGGGATCAGCCCCAGCATTTT
TRBV6-2/TRBV6-3	TRBJ2-2	TRBD1	many	CASSPPGQGTGELFF	TGTGCCAGCAGTCCACCGGGACAGGGCACCGGGGAGCTGTTTTTT
TRBV12-3/TRBV12-4	TRBJ1-2	NA	NA	CASRRQTSYGYTF	TGTGCCAGCAGGCGACAGACCAGCTATGGCTACACCTTC
TRBV3-1	TRBJ1-1	NA	many	CASSQGSVGGRTEAFF	TGTGCCAGCAGCCAAGGCTCGGTTGGGGGACGCACTGAAGCTTTCTTT
TRBV20-1	TRBJ2-7	TRBD2	few	CSARGVAGGLEQYF	TGCAGTGCGCGGGGGGTCGCGGGGGGTCTCGAGCAGTACTTC
TRBV11-2	TRBJ1-1	NA	few	CASSLGTLGDTEAFF	TGTGCCAGCAGCTTAGGGACCCTGGGGGACACTGAAGCTTTCTTT
TRBV20-1	TRBJ2-5	TRBD2	few	CSALDGGRSQETQYF	TGCAGTGCCCTCGACGGCGGGAGGTCACAAGAGACCCAGTACTTC
TRBV7-2	TRBJ2-3	NA	few	CASSPGTTDTQYF	TGTGCCAGCAGCCCCGGGACCACAGATACGCAGTATTTT
TRBV20-1	TRBJ2-3	TRBD2	many	CSARRTPTSGGAADTQYF	TGCAGTGCTAGACGAACCCCCACTAGCGGGGGGGCCGCAGATACGCAGTATTTT
TRBV20-1	TRBJ1-6	NA	few	CSARQGASSYNSPLHF	TGCAGTGCTAGACAGGGAGCCAGCTCCTATAATTCACCCCTCCACTTT
TRBV7-2	TRBJ2-3	NA	NA	CASSLILGDTQYF	TGTGCCAGCAGCTTGATTTTAGGCGATACGCAGTATTTT
TRBV24-1	TRBJ2-5	TRBD1	NA	CATGNSPGQGTQETQYF	TGTGCCACCGGCAATAGCCCGGGACAGGGGACCCAAGAGACCCAGTACTTC
TRBV7-2	TRBJ2-3	NA	few	CASSPQSGELATQYF	TGTGCCAGCAGCCCCCAGTCGGGGGAATTGGCTACGCAGTATTTT
TRBV7-9	TRBJ1-2	NA	many	CANRGAGEGYTF	TGTGCCAACCGGGGCGCGGGTGAGGGCTACACCTTC
TRBV12-3/TRBV12-4	TRBJ2-1	NA	NA	CASSTPPSNNEQFF	TGTGCCAGCAGTACCCCTCCTAGCAACAATGAGCAGTTCTTC
TRBV6-5	TRBJ2-4	NA	few	CASKLGSIQYF	TGTGCCAGCAAACTTGGGAGCATTCAGTACTTC
TRBV5-1	TRBJ2-4	NA	few	CASSPRPVKNIQYF	TGCGCCAGCAGCCCTCGACCCGTCAAAAACATTCAGTACTTC
TRBV4-2	TRBJ2-2	NA	many	CASGTGAPRTGELFF	TGTGCCAGCGGTACGGGGGCACCTAGAACCGGGGAGCTGTTTTTT
TRBV5-1	TRBJ1-1	TRBD1	many	CASRRTGDYEAFF	TGCGCCAGCAGACGGACAGGGGATTATGAAGCTTTCTTT
TRBV27	TRBJ2-7	NA	NA	CASSPFLSGGVPYEQYF	TGTGCCAGCAGTCCTTTTTTAAGCGGAGGGGTTCCCTACGAGCAGTACTTC
TRBV29-1	TRBJ1-2	NA	many	CSVKWEDSPYGYTF	TGCAGCGTTAAATGGGAGGACAGTCCCTATGGCTACACCTTC
TRBV10-3	TRBJ2-1	NA	many	CAAAGARITYNEQFF	TGTGCCGCCGCGGGGGCAAGAATCACCTACAATGAGCAGTTCTTC
TRBV4-3	TRBJ2-7	TRBD1	few	CASSQAWQGAYEQYF	TGCGCCAGCAGCCAAGCTTGGCAGGGGGCTTACGAGCAGTACTTC
TRBV7-2	TRBJ2-1	TRBD2	few	CASSLLVGLVFGEQFF	TGTGCCAGCAGCTTACTCGTGGGACTAGTATTTGGTGAGCAGTTCTTC
TRBV18	TRBJ2-1	NA	NA	CASSPLQRTNEQFF	TGTGCCAGCTCACCACTCCAGAGGACAAATGAGCAGTTCTTC
TRBV20-1	TRBJ1-3	NA	many	CSARDGSGSGNTIYF	TGCAGTGCTAGAGATGGTTCGGGATCTGGAAACACCATATATTTT
TRBV7-6	TRBJ2-3	NA	few	CASSLEPPQNTDTQYF	TGTGCCAGCAGCTTAGAGCCCCCCCAGAACACAGATACGCAGTATTTT
TRBV5-1	TRBJ2-4	NA	NA	CASSIEGGKNIQYF	TGCGCCAGCAGCATTGAGGGGGGCAAAAACATTCAGTACTTC
TRBV4-3	TRBJ2-3	NA	NA	CASSQIFRDTQYF	TGCGCCAGCAGCCAGATATTTAGGGATACGCAGTATTTT
TRBV11-2	TRBJ2-1	TRBD1	many	CASSLGDRGYNEQFF	TGTGCCAGCAGCTTAGGTGACAGGGGCTACAATGAGCAGTTCTTC
TRBV18	TRBJ2-7	NA	many	CASSLPPANEQYF	TGTGCCAGCTCACTACCCCCCGCGAACGAGCAGTACTTC
TRBV7-6	TRBJ2-5	NA	many	CASSLNYGKETQYF	TGTGCCAGCAGCTTAAATTACGGGAAAGAGACCCAGTACTTC
TRBV5-1	TRBJ1-3	NA	many	CASSLDGNTIYF	TGCGCCAGCAGCTTGGATGGAAACACCATATATTTT
TRBV2	TRBJ2-3	NA	few	CASYRDGSGDTQYF	TGTGCCAGCTACCGAGACGGATCGGGAGATACGCAGTATTTT
TRBV25-1	TRBJ1-2	TRBD1	few	CASSDAKGTGPNYGYTF	TGTGCCAGCAGTGACGCCAAAGGGACAGGGCCTAACTATGGCTACACCTTC
TRBV4-3	TRBJ1-1	NA	NA	CASSQQYRSNAEAFF	TGCGCCAGCAGCCAACAATACAGGTCGAACGCTGAAGCTTTCTTT
TRBV20-1	TRBJ1-4	NA	few	CSASVRTGLGGEKLFF	TGCAGTGCTAGCGTGCGGACCGGACTGGGAGGGGAAAAACTGTTTTTT
TRBV20-1	TRBJ2-3	NA	NA	CSARRGSTDTQYF	TGCAGTGCTAGGAGGGGTAGCACAGATACGCAGTATTTT
TRBV12-3/TRBV12-4	TRBJ1-6	NA	many	CASSPPGRNSPLHF	TGTGCCAGCAGCCCCCCGGGTCGAAATTCACCCCTCCACTTT
TRBV20-1	TRBJ2-1	TRBD2	few	CSARLAASTDNEQFF	TGCAGTGCTAGGCTAGCGGCCAGCACTGACAATGAGCAGTTCTTC
TRBV7-8	TRBJ2-7	TRBD2	many	CASSLWGGPHEQYF	TGTGCCAGCAGCTTATGGGGAGGGCCCCACGAGCAGTACTTC
TRBV20-1	TRBJ2-7	NA	few	CSAAGGVIAYEQYF	TGCAGTGCCGCGGGTGGGGTGATAGCCTACGAGCAGTACTTC
TRBV18	TRBJ2-7	NA	NA	CASSRSTKHEQYF	TGTGCCAGCTCACGAAGCACGAAGCACGAGCAGTACTTC